This T cell receptor (beta chain) was sequenced in a study of STAT5B mutations in CD4+ large granular lymphocyte leukemia. The wider study: The CDR3 'QG' motif was associated with a particular HLA allele among healthy donors.

The study's findings and limits: No patients shared main leukemic clonotypes, though about 24% appeared at low frequency elsewhere.

Profiled with immunoSEQ multiplex PCR; TCRdb holds only in-frame clones, not every one. This repertoire shows 30,000 or so clones, about 89% found once; its top ten account for roughly 0.43%. Notes on this clone: Its antigen is not known.

Sequenced sample: CD4+ T cells from blood buffy coats. This TCR derives from a human donor in good health.

CDR3 sequence reads: CASSMTVGGYEQYF. CDR3 nucleotide sequence: TGTGCCAGTAGTATGACCGTAGGGGGCTACGAGCAGTACTTC. The V and J genes are TRBV19 and TRBJ2-7; perhaps TRBD1 as D (6 bases). Trimming stripped 3 bases from V and 3 bases from J, with 12 bases between. Germline assignment: CDR1 LNHDA and CDR2 SQIVND (reference sequence). The CDR3 has 14 residues.